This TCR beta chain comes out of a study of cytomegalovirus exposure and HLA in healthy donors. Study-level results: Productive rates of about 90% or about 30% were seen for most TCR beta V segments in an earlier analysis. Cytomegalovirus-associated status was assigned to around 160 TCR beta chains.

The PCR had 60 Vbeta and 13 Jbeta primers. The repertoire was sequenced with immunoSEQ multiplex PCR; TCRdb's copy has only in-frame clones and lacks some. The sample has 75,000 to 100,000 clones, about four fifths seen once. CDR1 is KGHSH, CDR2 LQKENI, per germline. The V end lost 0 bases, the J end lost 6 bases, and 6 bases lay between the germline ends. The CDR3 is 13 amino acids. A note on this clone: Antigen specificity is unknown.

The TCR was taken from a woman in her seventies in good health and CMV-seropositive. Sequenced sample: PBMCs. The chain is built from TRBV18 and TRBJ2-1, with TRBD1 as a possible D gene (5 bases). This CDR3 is CASSPPGVNEQFF. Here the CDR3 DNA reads TGTGCCAGCTCACCACCAGGGGTCAATGAGCAGTTCTTC.